This T cell receptor beta chain was captured in a study of blood T cell repertoires in COVID-19. V gave up 2 bases and J gave up 5 bases, with 9 bases separating them. This CDR3 region has 13 residues. Germline CDR1 reads MNHEY; CDR2 reads SVGAGI. In the source study's methods: Amplification from reference gene primers served as the basis for estimated nucleated cell counts. Method: immunoSEQ multiplex PCR; TCRdb's copy keeps in-frame clones and lacks some. Clone size and the V and J calls come from that table; the DNA yielded D and trimming. The table records 450,000 or so clones, about nine tenths of them present only once.

This clonotype was obtained from a man aged 18-30 years who had recovered from COVID-19. The gene calls are TRBV6-5 and TRBJ1-2; D ambiguous. Sequences were obtained from PBMCs or T cells enriched from blood (not recorded which). The CDR3 sequence is CASSYPPGYGYTF. In DNA form, the CDR3 reads TGTGCCAGCAGTTACCCTCCGGGTTATGGCTACACCTTC.